A single sample is the source of the 26 T cell receptor beta chains below, sequenced in a study of shared clonotypes between healthy human individuals. Clones were read by immunoSEQ multiplex PCR, and TCRdb kept only the in-frame ones, dropping some. The sample gives roughly 680,000 clones, approximately 77% of which show up once; 1.8% is in the top ten. The sequencing sample was made of memory CD4+ T cells sorted from blood. Subset defined: CD45RA-negative fraction. The receptor set was obtained from a woman younger than 45 in good health.

The chain employs TRBV19 and TRBJ1-3; weak D call: TRBD1 (6 bases). The length of the CDR3 is 15 residues. V was pared by 8 bases and J by 3 bases, with 17 bases between. CDR1 LNHDA and CDR2 SQIVND come from the germline V gene (reference sequence). Written as DNA, the CDR3 is TGTGCCAGTTCTACTACAGGGCTAGATGGAAACACCATATATTTT. It yields the protein CASSTTGLDGNTIYF.

The table lists this clone with a count of one. The chain joins TRBV7-9 to TRBJ2-7; 12 nucleotides match TRBD1. V was clipped by 0 bases and J by 6 bases; unmatched bases: 3. Germline V lookup: CDR1 SEHNR, CDR2 FQNEAQ (reference sequence). The CDR3 spans 15 residues. CDR3: CASSLAGTGGFEQYF. DNA of the CDR3: TGTGCCAGCAGCTTAGCCGGGACAGGGGGCTTCGAGCAGTACTTC.

The chain uses TRBV5-1 and TRBJ2-7; D may be TRBD1 (5 bases). Germline CDR1 SGHRS, CDR2 YFSETQ. Trimming shortened V by 2 bases and J by 5 bases, and 14 bases separated the two germline ends. CDR3 length equals 14 residues. Here the CDR3 reads CASSFAQGTHEQYF. The CDR3 DNA follows: TGCGCCAGCAGCTTCGCCCAGGGTACCCACGAGCAGTACTTC.

The CDR3 DNA sequence: TGCAGTGCTATCGGACTGCTAGAGCAGTACTTC. Translation: CSAIGLLEQYF. The chain has TRBV20-1 and TRBJ2-7, with D maybe TRBD2 (5 bases). CDR1 is DFQATT and CDR2 is SNEGSKA in the germline V gene (reference sequence). This CDR3 is 11 amino acids long. V was trimmed by 4 bases and J by 7 bases, leaving 11 bases between them.

Note on this clone: This sample also contains other DNA sequences that code for the same CDR3. For the CDR3, the DNA is TGCAGCGTTGGGAAGGGACTAGCAGGGAGTACGACGCAGTATTTT. Translation: CSVGKGLAGSTTQYF. The gene calls are TRBV29-1 and TRBJ2-3, with 9 bases aligning to TRBD2. Germline V CDR1 and CDR2: SQVTM, ANQGSEA. Losses at the gene ends were 4 bases for V and 9 bases for J; bases not matched to a gene: 14. The CDR3 totals 15 residues.

This sequence joins TRBV7-7 and TRBJ2-2; the D gene is possibly TRBD1 (5 bases). The length of the CDR3 is 14 residues. Trimming left V 5 bases short and J 5 bases short, with 12 bases between. Germline V gene sequence: CDR1 SSHAT, CDR2 FNYEAQ (reference sequence). For the CDR3, the DNA is TGTGCCAGCAGCCGAACACAGGTGACCGGGGAGCTGTTTTTT. Protein sequence: CASSRTQVTGELFF.

The gene calls are TRBV28 and TRBJ2-3; TRBD1 aligns across 7 bases. Per the germline V gene, CDR1 is MDHEN and CDR2 is SYDVKM. This CDR3 is 14 amino acids long. Unmatched junction bases numbered 7, after V lost 8 bases and J lost 2 bases. The CDR3 sequence is CASVKGGYTDTQYF. In DNA form, the CDR3 reads TGTGCCAGCGTAAAAGGGGGCTACACAGATACGCAGTATTTT.

The chain joins TRBV2 to TRBJ2-7; 7 positions match TRBD2. V gave up 2 bases and J gave up 5 bases; unmatched junction bases: 12. This CDR3 comprises 16 residues. CDR1 is SNHLY, CDR2 FYNNEI, per germline. The CDR3, as DNA: TGTGCCAGCAGTGAAAGGGTCGCGGGAGAGTCCCACGAGCAGTACTTC. Its translation: CASSERVAGESHEQYF. Looking up the rest from reference TRBV2 and TRBJ2-7 gives the full variable domain: EPEVTQTPSHQVTQMGQEVILRCVPISNHLYFYWYRQILGQKVEFLVSFYNNEISEKSEIFDDQFSVERPDGSNFTLKIRSTKLEDSAMYFCASSERVAGESHEQYFGPGTRLTVT.

This clone was recorded only once. J is TRBJ1-5 and V is TRBV5-1; perhaps TRBD1 as D (6 bases). Germline CDR1 and CDR2: SGHRS and YFSETQ. V gave up 5 bases and J gave up 2 bases, with 14 bases separating them. CDR3 length: 15 amino acids. The CDR3 spells CASRKGVQGNQPQHF. The CDR3 DNA reads TGCGCCAGCAGGAAGGGGGTTCAGGGCAATCAGCCCCAGCATTTT.

The J gene is TRBJ2-5, the V gene TRBV9; D is unclear. This CDR3 is 15 amino acids long. Trimming stripped 0 bases from V and 1 base from J, with 10 bases between. The germline CDR1 and CDR2 sequences are SGDLS and YYNGEE. The CDR3, as DNA: TGTGCCAGCAGCGTAGCCGGTGGCTTCCAAGAGACCCAGTACTTC. This translates into CASSVAGGFQETQYF.

This clone has just a few counts. This rearrangement joins TRBV30 to TRBJ2-3, with a possible D match to TRBD1 (6 bases). CDR1 is GTSNPN, CDR2 SVGIG, per germline (reference sequence). The CDR3 consists of 14 residues. V was pared by 2 bases and J by 3 bases, with 12 bases between. CDR3 residues: CAWSRGLRTDTQYF. The CDR3 coding sequence is TGTGCCTGGAGTAGGGGGTTGCGGACAGATACGCAGTATTTT.

The chain couples TRBV5-1 to TRBJ2-7; D tentatively fits TRBD1 or TRBD2 (5 bases each). Germline V gene data show CDR1 as SGHRS and CDR2 as YFSETQ. CDR3 length: 15 residues. The V and J ends lost 2 bases and 3 bases respectively, with 15 bases between them. The CDR3 coding sequence is TGCGCCAGCAGCTTACTGGGGACCTCGAACTACGAGCAGTACTTC. This translates into CASSLLGTSNYEQYF.

This rearrangement joins TRBV15 to TRBJ2-1; D not certain. The germline V and J ends were trimmed by 0 bases and 2 bases, with 8 bases remaining between them. Germline-derived CDR1 and CDR2 are LNHNV and YYDKDF (reference sequence). This CDR3 contains 15 residues. The CDR3 nucleotides are TGTGCCACCAGCAGAGACCGGGCTACCTACAATGAGCAGTTCTTC. It specifies CATSRDRATYNEQFF.

The chain links TRBV18 to TRBJ2-1; TRBD2 is a possible D gene (5 bases). Germline V gives CDR1 KGHSH, CDR2 LQKENI. Trimming stripped 6 bases from V and 7 bases from J, with 22 bases between. This CDR3 has 16 residues. The CDR3 sequence: CASSYLPGGPGNEQFF. CDR3 nucleotide sequence: TGTGCCAGCTCCTATCTCCCCGGAGGCCCGGGGAATGAGCAGTTCTTC.

As to this clone: In the same sample, other DNA sequences code for this CDR3. This chain connects TRBV19 to TRBJ1-1; D remains ambiguous. The CDR3 loop spans 14 amino acids. From germline, CDR1 is LNHDA and CDR2 SQIVND (reference sequence). The germline V and J ends were trimmed by 2 bases and 1 base, with 8 bases remaining between them. The CDR3 DNA reads TGTGCCAGTAGTATATCTTCAGCGAACACTGAAGCTTTCTTT. It codes for CASSISSANTEAFF.

V is TRBV19 and J is TRBJ2-1; possibly TRBD2 for D (7 bases). Trimming cost V 3 bases and J 8 bases, with 11 bases left between them. This CDR3 is 13 amino acids long. Germline CDR1 and CDR2: LNHDA and SQIVND (reference sequence). The chain's CDR3 is CASSIWGGHEQFF. DNA for the CDR3: TGTGCCAGTAGTATCTGGGGGGGCCATGAGCAGTTCTTC.

The chain couples TRBV18 to TRBJ2-3, with D possibly being TRBD2 (6 bases). Germline CDR1 is KGHSH and CDR2 is LQKENI. Trimming left V 5 bases short and J 3 bases short, with 9 bases between. The CDR3 contains 13 residues. This CDR3 is CASSASGTDTQYF. Written as DNA, the CDR3 is TGTGCCAGCTCAGCGAGCGGGACAGATACGCAGTATTTT. Full variable domain (rest looked up from reference TRBV18 and TRBJ2-3): NAGVMQNPRHLVRRRGQEARLRCSPMKGHSHVYWYRQLPEEGLKFMVYLQKENIIDESGMPKERFSAEFPKEGPSILRIQQVVRGDSAAYFCASSASGTDTQYFGPGTRLTVL.

V is TRBV4-2 and J is TRBJ2-7, with 7 bases that match TRBD2. From germline, CDR1 is LGHNA and CDR2 YNFKEQ. The CDR3 is 15 amino acids. V lost 7 bases and J lost 4; bases outside the gene matches: 13. The CDR3 protein is CASTLGGYVEYEQYF. CDR3 sequence (DNA): TGTGCCAGCACCCTGGGGGGGTACGTCGAGTACGAGCAGTACTTC.

The chain carries TRBV2 and TRBJ1-5; D unresolved. CDR1 is SNHLY and CDR2 is FYNNEI in the germline V gene. Deletions cut 0 bases from V and 2 bases from J, with 11 bases between. The CDR3 totals 16 residues. The CDR3 loop is CASSEAILGGNQPQHF. In DNA form, the CDR3 reads TGTGCCAGCAGTGAAGCGATCCTCGGGGGCAATCAGCCCCAGCATTTT.

J is TRBJ2-2 and V is TRBV10-3; D may be TRBD2 (6 bases). The CDR3 has 14 residues. CDR1 and CDR2 (germline): ENHRY, SYGVKD. V was cut by 8 bases and J by 3 bases, with 13 bases left in between. The CDR3 reads CAIGGGIDTGELFF. The CDR3 DNA reads as TGTGCCATCGGTGGGGGGATTGACACCGGGGAGCTGTTTTTT.

This clone was detected a few times. The chain employs TRBV27 and TRBJ1-2, with 7 bases matching TRBD1. J lost 5 bases, V lost 2 bases, and 5 bases had no gene match. CDR3 length: 14 amino acids. Germline V CDR1 and CDR2: MNHEY, SMNVEV (reference sequence). The CDR3 sequence: CASSLAGGVYGYTF. Here the CDR3 DNA reads TGTGCCAGCAGTTTAGCAGGGGGAGTTTATGGCTACACCTTC.

V and J are TRBV5-1 and TRBJ2-1; 7 bases match TRBD1. J was trimmed by 3 bases and V by 4 bases; bases with no gene match: 7. Germline CDR1 reads SGHRS; CDR2 reads YFSETQ. The CDR3 sequence is 15 residues long. The DNA of the CDR3 is TGCGCCAGCAGCCGGACAGGAGGTCGCTACAATGAGCAGTTCTTC. Translation gives CASSRTGGRYNEQFF.

This rearrangement joins TRBV2 to TRBJ1-1; no clear D gene. CDR3 length: 15 residues. The V gene lost 3 bases and the J gene lost 0 bases, with 11 bases spanning the gap. Germline V gene lookup returns CDR1 SNHLY and CDR2 FYNNEI. Here the CDR3 DNA reads TGTGCCAGCAGTGACCAACAAGGAATGAACACTGAAGCTTTCTTT. This codes for CASSDQQGMNTEAFF.

The CDR3 sequence: CASSYKMSDTQYF. The CDR3 region has the DNA TGTGCCAGCAGTTATAAAATGTCAGATACGCAGTATTTT. The chain has TRBV6-6 and TRBJ2-3; D gene unclear. V was pared by 3 bases and J by 4 bases, with 8 bases between. Germline assignment: CDR1 MNHNY and CDR2 SVGAGI (reference sequence). This CDR3 comprises 13 residues.

The chain carries TRBV20-1 and TRBJ1-2; D is perhaps TRBD1 (5 bases). CDR1 and CDR2 (germline): DFQATT, SNEGSKA (reference sequence). The CDR3 spans 11 residues. The V gene lost 3 bases and the J gene lost 8 bases, with 10 bases spanning the gap. CDR3 residues: CSASVGEGYTF. The CDR3 nucleotides are TGCAGTGCTAGTGTGGGGGAGGGCTACACCTTC.

The chain carries TRBV10-3 and TRBJ1-1, with 7 bases that match TRBD1. Germline values: CDR1 ENHRY, CDR2 SYGVKD. The CDR3 has 13 residues. V trimming: 10 bases; J trimming: 0 bases; junction bases outside the gene matches: 5. The CDR3 nucleotides are TGTGCCACAACAGGGGCCATGAACACTGAAGCTTTCTTT. Protein product: CATTGAMNTEAFF.